This T cell receptor beta chain is from a study of blood T cell repertoires in COVID-19. Study background: Acute-phase and convalescent COVID-19 samples originated in the United States, Italy and Spain. In each case, the material was cDNA or gDNA derived from T cells, B-cell-depleted T cells, or PBMCs.

The CDR3 has 16 residues. The V gene's germline CDR1 is MDHEN and CDR2 SYDVKM. The V end was cut by 4 bases, the J end by 3 bases, with 18 bases between. In the original workflow: Amplified reference gene primers provided the basis for estimating nucleated cell counts. Profiled with immunoSEQ multiplex PCR; TCRdb holds only in-frame clones, not every one. The DNA was the basis for D and trimming; V, J and clone size are from that table. Here the sample spans 60,000 to 75,000 clones, roughly 85% being singletons. This TCR was sampled from an elderly woman with acute or convalescent COVID-19. This rearrangement joins TRBV28 to TRBJ1-2; tentatively, D is TRBD1 (6 bases). Sequenced sample: peripheral blood. In DNA form, the CDR3 reads TGTGCCAGCAGTTCCCCATCAACAGGGCCCTACTATGGCTACACCTTC. This codes for CASSSPSTGPYYGYTF.